The TCR beta chain under discussion was sequenced for a study of control samples from healthy donors and cancer patients. The protocol was immunoSEQ multiplex PCR, while the TCRdb copy is restricted to in-frame clones and leaves out a portion. The sample holds about 130,000 clones; approximately 92% are singletons and the top ten take 2.5%. The TCR comes from a man between 18 and 29 years old in good health. The sample comprised blood.

CDR3 protein: CASSQLRGGRLLQYF. In DNA form, the CDR3 reads TGCGCCAGCAGCCAATTGCGGGGGGGGCGGCTTCTTCAGTACTTC. This rearrangement joins TRBV4-1 to TRBJ2-4; 9 bases are a match to TRBD2. Germline V gene data show CDR1 as MGHRA and CDR2 as YSYEKL. The V segment lost 2 bases and the J segment 11 bases; nucleotides outside the gene matches: 10. The CDR3 has 15 residues.